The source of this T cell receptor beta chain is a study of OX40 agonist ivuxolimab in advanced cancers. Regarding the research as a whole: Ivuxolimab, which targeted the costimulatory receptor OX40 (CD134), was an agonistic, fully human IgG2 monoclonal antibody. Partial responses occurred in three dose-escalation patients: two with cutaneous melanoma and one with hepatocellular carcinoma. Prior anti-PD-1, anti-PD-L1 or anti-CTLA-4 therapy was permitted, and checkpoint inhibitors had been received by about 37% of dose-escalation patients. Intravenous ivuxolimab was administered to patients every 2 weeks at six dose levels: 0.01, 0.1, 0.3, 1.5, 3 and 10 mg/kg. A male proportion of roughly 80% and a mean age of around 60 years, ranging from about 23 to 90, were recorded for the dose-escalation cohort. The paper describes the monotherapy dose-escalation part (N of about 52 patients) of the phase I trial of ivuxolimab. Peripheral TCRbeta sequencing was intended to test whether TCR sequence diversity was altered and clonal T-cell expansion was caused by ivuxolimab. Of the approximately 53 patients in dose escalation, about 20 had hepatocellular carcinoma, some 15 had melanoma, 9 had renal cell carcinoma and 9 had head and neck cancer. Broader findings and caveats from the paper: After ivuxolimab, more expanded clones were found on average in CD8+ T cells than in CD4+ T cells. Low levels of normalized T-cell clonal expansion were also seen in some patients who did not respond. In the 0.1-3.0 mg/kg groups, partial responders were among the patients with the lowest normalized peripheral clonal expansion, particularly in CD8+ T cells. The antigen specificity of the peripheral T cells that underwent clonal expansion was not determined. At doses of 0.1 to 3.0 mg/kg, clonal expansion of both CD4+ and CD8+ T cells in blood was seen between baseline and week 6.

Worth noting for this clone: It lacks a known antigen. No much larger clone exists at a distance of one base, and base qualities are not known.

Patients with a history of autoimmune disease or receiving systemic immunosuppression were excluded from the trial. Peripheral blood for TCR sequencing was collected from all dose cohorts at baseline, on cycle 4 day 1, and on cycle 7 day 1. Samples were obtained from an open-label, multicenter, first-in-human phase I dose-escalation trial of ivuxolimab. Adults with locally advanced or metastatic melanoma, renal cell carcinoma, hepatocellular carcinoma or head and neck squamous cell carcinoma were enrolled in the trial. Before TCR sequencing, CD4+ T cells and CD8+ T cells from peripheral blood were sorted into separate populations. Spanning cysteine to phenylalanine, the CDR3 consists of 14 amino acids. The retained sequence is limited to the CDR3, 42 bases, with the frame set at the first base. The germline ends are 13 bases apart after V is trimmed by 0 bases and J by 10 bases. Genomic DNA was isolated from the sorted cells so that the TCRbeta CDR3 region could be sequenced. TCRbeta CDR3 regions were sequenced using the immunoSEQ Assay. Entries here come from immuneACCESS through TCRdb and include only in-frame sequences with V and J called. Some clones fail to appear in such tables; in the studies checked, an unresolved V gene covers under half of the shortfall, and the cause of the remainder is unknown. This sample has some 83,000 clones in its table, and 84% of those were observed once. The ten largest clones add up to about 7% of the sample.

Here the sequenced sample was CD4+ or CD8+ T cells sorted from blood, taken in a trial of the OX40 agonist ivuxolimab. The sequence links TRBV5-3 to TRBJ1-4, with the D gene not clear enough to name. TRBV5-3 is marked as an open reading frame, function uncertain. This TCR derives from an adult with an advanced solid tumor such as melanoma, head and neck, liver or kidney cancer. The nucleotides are TGTGCCAGAAGCTTGGGGGTAAGGAAAGGAAAACTGTTTTTT. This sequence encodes CARSLGVRKGKLFF.